This TCR beta chain was sequenced for a study of blood T cell repertoires in COVID-19. CDR3 length equals 15 residues. Germline V gene data show CDR1 as LNHDA and CDR2 as SQIVND (reference sequence). J lost 1 base, V lost 3 bases, and 4 bases had no gene match. As processed by the authors: Using reference gene primer amplification, nucleated cell counts were estimated. Libraries were prepared by immunoSEQ multiplex PCR; TCRdb keeps only in-frame clonotypes and omits some of them. The DNA gave D and trimming, while V, J and clone size come from that table. The sample holds about 150,000 clones, 65% to 90% seen once.

V gene TRBV19 combines with J gene TRBJ2-3; 7 bases match TRBD2. This sequence was found in a man aged 70-80 years with acute or convalescent COVID-19. The sample taken for sequencing was peripheral blood. This CDR3 is CASSMGTTGTDTQYF. The DNA for the CDR3 is TGTGCCAGTAGTATGGGGACTACCGGCACAGATACGCAGTATTTT.